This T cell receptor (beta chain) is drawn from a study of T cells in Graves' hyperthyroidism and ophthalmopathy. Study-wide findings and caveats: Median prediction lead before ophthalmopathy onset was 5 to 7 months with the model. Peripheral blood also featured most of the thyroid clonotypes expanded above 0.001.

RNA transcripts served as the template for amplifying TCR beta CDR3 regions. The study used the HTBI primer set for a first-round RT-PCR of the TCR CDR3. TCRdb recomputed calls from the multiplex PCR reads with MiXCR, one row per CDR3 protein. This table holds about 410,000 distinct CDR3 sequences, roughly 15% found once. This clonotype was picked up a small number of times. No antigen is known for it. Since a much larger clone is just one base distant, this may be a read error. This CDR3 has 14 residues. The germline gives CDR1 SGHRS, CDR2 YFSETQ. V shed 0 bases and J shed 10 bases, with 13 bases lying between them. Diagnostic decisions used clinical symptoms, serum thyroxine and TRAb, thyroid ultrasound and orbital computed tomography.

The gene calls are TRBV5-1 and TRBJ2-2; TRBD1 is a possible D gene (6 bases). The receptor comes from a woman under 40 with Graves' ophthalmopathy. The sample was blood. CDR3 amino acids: CASSLGQVEVELFF. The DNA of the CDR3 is TGCGCCAGCAGCTTGGGACAGGTCGAGGTGGAGCTGTTTTTT.